The present TCR beta chain was sequenced within a study of blood T cell repertoires in COVID-19. In the study overall: The cDNA or gDNA used as material had been derived from T cells, B-cell-depleted T cells, or PBMCs.

Produced via immunoSEQ multiplex PCR; TCRdb's table is partial and in-frame only. The table records approximately 130,000 clones, 82% of them present only once. With 3 bases clipped from V and 5 bases from J, the junction kept 10 bases outside the gene matches. Germline-derived CDR1 and CDR2 are ENHRY and SYGVKD. The CDR3 totals 16 residues. This receptor was obtained from a human donor in a cohort sampled during active COVID-19. The rearrangement joins TRBV10-3 to TRBJ2-1; 7 bases are a match to TRBD2. Sequenced: peripheral blood. CDR3 loop: CAISERLSGANNEQFF. CDR3 bases: TGTGCCATCAGTGAAAGACTAAGCGGGGCCAACAATGAGCAGTTCTTC.